Listed below are T cell receptor beta chains from one sample, sequenced in a study of vaccination and CD4 T cells after COVID-19. In TCRdb, the PCR reads were re-called with MiXCR into one record per CDR3 protein. The table includes 15,000 to 25,000 distinct CDR3 sequences, around 64% detected once. The input for sequencing was CD4+ T cells from blood, taken after SARS-CoV-2 vaccination. The receptors were gathered from a human donor who had recovered from COVID-19. The CDR3 runs from the conserved cysteine through the conserved F or W. The D gene is left open where the match is weak. Size tells how often a clone was seen (once, few, many) or the class of an expanded clone, and some rows leave it out.

length	size	D	V	J	CDR3	DNA
15	.	TRBD1	TRBV7-9	TRBJ1-1	CASSLRDRGHIEAFF	TGTGCCAGCAGCTTGAGGGACAGGGGGCACATTGAAGCTTTCTTT
16	.	TRBD1	TRBV2	TRBJ1-2	CASSEATGHTNYGYTF	TGTGCCAGCAGTGAAGCGACAGGGCACACAAACTATGGCTACACCTTC
14	.	.	TRBV6-1	TRBJ2-2	CASSESGVGGELFF	TGTGCCAGCAGTGAAAGTGGGGTGGGGGGGGAGCTGTTTTTT
14	few	.	TRBV7-2	TRBJ1-2	CASSLDPSYYGYTF	TGTGCCAGCAGCTTAGATCCCTCCTACTATGGCTACACCTTC
12	.	.	TRBV28	TRBJ1-2	CASSLQDYGYTF	TGTGCCAGCAGTTTACAGGACTATGGCTACACCTTC
18	.	TRBD2	TRBV6-2/TRBV6-3	TRBJ2-3	CASRRLAGVLYGTDTQYF	TGTGCCAGCAGGAGACTAGCGGGAGTATTATACGGCACAGATACGCAGTATTTT
16	.	.	TRBV6-2/TRBV6-3	TRBJ2-1	CASSYSWGSSYNEQFF	TGTGCCAGCAGTTACTCGTGGGGAAGCTCCTACAATGAGCAGTTCTTC
11	.	.	TRBV20-1	TRBJ2-1	CGGSSYNEQFF	TGCGGGGGGAGCTCCTACAATGAGCAGTTCTTC
14	.	TRBD1	TRBV7-8	TRBJ2-5	CASSTYRGRETQYF	TGTGCCAGCAGCACGTACAGGGGACGGGAGACCCAGTACTTC
13	.	.	TRBV19	TRBJ2-1	CASRGTLYNEQFF	TGTGCCAGTAGGGGCACCTTATACAATGAGCAGTTCTTC
14	.	.	TRBV5-6	TRBJ1-2	CASSLAGFGDGYTF	TGTGCCAGCAGCTTGGCCGGGTTTGGAGATGGCTACACCTTC
19	.	TRBD1	TRBV10-3	TRBJ2-6	CAIAARGTGSSSGANVLTF	TGTGCCATCGCGGCCCGAGGGACAGGGTCCTCATCTGGGGCCAACGTCCTGACTTTC
15	.	TRBD1	TRBV9	TRBJ2-3	CASSVTGQGADTQYF	TGTGCCAGCAGCGTAACCGGACAGGGGGCGGATACGCAGTATTTT
15	.	.	TRBV7-3	TRBJ2-3	CASRLTPSATDTQYF	TGTGCCAGCAGGCTAACCCCTAGCGCCACAGATACGCAGTATTTT
14	.	.	TRBV6-2/TRBV6-3	TRBJ1-2	CASSLQGKNYGYTF	TGTGCCAGCAGCCTACAGGGCAAAAACTATGGCTACACCTTC
12	.	.	TRBV30	TRBJ1-1	CAWSVGTLGAFF	TGTGCCTGGAGTGTGGGCACTCTGGGAGCTTTCTTT
14	.	TRBD2	TRBV12-3/TRBV12-4	TRBJ2-7	CASSLIAGGSGQYF	TGTGCCAGCAGTTTAATAGCGGGAGGGAGTGGGCAGTACTTC
12	.	.	TRBV6-1	TRBJ1-6	CASSDWNSPLHF	TGTGCCAGCAGTGATTGGAATTCACCCCTCCACTTT
13	once	.	TRBV18	TRBJ2-1	CASSPWRASEQFF	TGTGCCAGCTCACCCTGGAGGGCGTCTGAGCAGTTCTTC
13	.	.	TRBV29-1	TRBJ1-1	CSVDEGGRTEAFF	TGCAGCGTTGATGAGGGGGGGCGGACTGAAGCTTTCTTT
14	few	TRBD2	TRBV20-1	TRBJ2-5	CSVLAGRSQETQYF	TGCAGTGTCTTAGCGGGACGGTCCCAAGAGACCCAGTACTTC
16	.	.	TRBV6-1	TRBJ2-7	CASSEAGVGRLYEQYF	TGTGCCAGCAGTGAAGCGGGGGTGGGACGGCTATACGAGCAGTACTTC
14	.	.	TRBV19	TRBJ1-2	CASSMAAVHYGYTF	TGTGCCAGTAGTATGGCGGCAGTTCACTATGGCTACACCTTC
16	.	TRBD1	TRBV5-8	TRBJ1-6	CASSLFGGQDVSPLHF	TGTGCCAGCAGCTTGTTCGGGGGACAGGACGTATCACCCCTCCACTTT
13	few	TRBD1	TRBV2	TRBJ2-5	CASSDDREETQYF	TGTGCCAGCAGTGACGACAGGGAAGAGACCCAGTACTTC
15	.	TRBD1	TRBV12-3/TRBV12-4	TRBJ2-1	CASSLRTGEINEQFF	TGTGCCAGCAGCTTGAGGACAGGGGAAATCAATGAGCAGTTCTTC
16	.	TRBD2	TRBV7-8	TRBJ2-1	CASSSLPGGYYNEQFF	TGTGCCAGCAGCAGCTTACCGGGAGGGTATTACAATGAGCAGTTCTTC
13	.	.	TRBV5-1	TRBJ1-2	CASSLGGEYGYTF	TGCGCCAGCAGCTTGGGGGGGGAATATGGCTACACCTTC
16	.	.	TRBV28	TRBJ1-6	CASSLGGNSYNSPLHF	TGTGCCAGCAGTTTAGGGGGGAACTCCTATAATTCACCCCTCCACTTT
9	few	.	TRBV30	TRBJ1-2	CACPKGYTF	TGTGCCTGCCCGAAGGGCTACACCTTC
14	.	.	TRBV28	TRBJ2-5	CASTRSGTQETQYF	TGTGCCAGCACCCGTAGCGGAACTCAAGAGACCCAGTACTTC
15	.	TRBD2	TRBV4-3	TRBJ2-7	CASSQDWTSGGEQYF	TGCGCCAGCAGCCAAGATTGGACTAGCGGGGGCGAGCAGTACTTC
14	.	.	TRBV20-1	TRBJ1-6	CSASSGGGNSPLHF	TGCAGTGCTAGCAGTGGAGGGGGTAATTCACCCCTCCACTTT
15	.	.	TRBV2	TRBJ1-6	CASSGGWAYNSPLHF	TGTGCCAGCAGCGGCGGGTGGGCTTATAATTCACCCCTCCACTTT
14	.	.	TRBV15	TRBJ2-7	CATSSSGSSYEQYF	TGTGCCACCAGCAGCTCAGGAAGCTCCTACGAGCAGTACTTC
14	medium-sized	TRBD1	TRBV2	TRBJ2-5	CASSEGDRVGTQYF	TGTGCCAGCAGTGAAGGAGACAGGGTCGGGACCCAGTACTTC
16	.	TRBD1	TRBV15	TRBJ2-7	CATSRDLRAGGFEQYF	TGTGCCACCAGCAGAGATTTGCGGGCAGGGGGCTTCGAGCAGTACTTC
14	.	TRBD1	TRBV29-1	TRBJ2-7	CSAKEGTGGAEQYF	TGCAGCGCCAAGGAGGGGACAGGGGGCGCCGAGCAGTACTTC
12	.	.	TRBV6-2/TRBV6-3	TRBJ2-7	CASSPAAYEQYF	TGTGCCAGCAGCCCCGCTGCCTACGAGCAGTACTTC
15	.	.	TRBV5-4	TRBJ1-3	CASSLANQEENTIYF	TGTGCCAGCAGCTTGGCCAACCAAGAGGAAAACACCATATATTTT
15	.	TRBD2	TRBV20-1	TRBJ2-5	CSAPLAGRIQETQYF	TGCAGTGCTCCGCTAGCGGGTCGTATTCAAGAGACCCAGTACTTC
17	.	.	TRBV7-2	TRBJ2-7	CASSPRGGGGSPYEQYF	TGTGCCAGCAGCCCAAGGGGGGGCGGCGGGAGCCCCTACGAGCAGTACTTC
15	few	TRBD1	TRBV12-3/TRBV12-4	TRBJ2-6	CASRTGAAGANVLTF	TGTGCCAGCAGGACAGGGGCCGCTGGGGCCAACGTCCTGACTTTC
14	.	TRBD2	TRBV20-1	TRBJ2-1	CSAAGVRGPNEQFF	TGCAGTGCGGCGGGGGTGCGCGGCCCCAATGAGCAGTTCTTC
13	.	.	TRBV30	TRBJ2-5	CARREGATETQYF	TGTGCCCGGAGGGAGGGGGCGACGGAGACCCAGTACTTC
15	.	.	TRBV7-3	TRBJ2-1	CASSLTGGAGDEQFF	TGTGCCAGCAGCTTAACTGGTGGGGCCGGGGATGAGCAGTTCTTC
14	few	.	TRBV28	TRBJ2-7	CASSYPAGPSEQYF	TGTGCCAGCAGTTACCCAGCAGGGCCCTCCGAGCAGTACTTC
15	few	.	TRBV6-5	TRBJ1-5	CASSYRARANQPQHF	TGTGCCAGCAGTTATAGGGCCAGAGCTAATCAGCCCCAGCATTTT
14	.	.	TRBV29-1	TRBJ1-5	CSVGTGADNQPQHF	TGCAGCGTAGGAACGGGAGCTGACAATCAGCCCCAGCATTTT
15	.	.	TRBV5-4	TRBJ1-1	CASSPGADSYTEAFF	TGTGCCAGCAGCCCTGGGGCCGACAGCTACACTGAAGCTTTCTTT